This T cell receptor (beta chain) appears in the sequencing data of a study of T cell clones after liver transplantation. The overall study: Third-party-reactive TCRbeta sequences from pre-transplant mixed lymphocyte reactions served as antigen-independent comparators.

This clone was seen only once. Sequencing used immunoSEQ multiplex PCR; TCRdb keeps in-frame clones, though not all of them. The sample yields roughly 53,000 clones, 60% to 80% seen once. The CDR3 length is 14 residues. Germline values: CDR1 MNHNS, CDR2 SASEGT. V shed 6 bases and J 1 base; nucleotides not matched to a gene: 2. The chain uses TRBV6-1 and TRBJ2-2, with TRBD1 matching over 7 bases. The TCR was taken from a human patient who received a liver transplant. Some T cells may be provided by the graft donor. The specimen comprised CD4+ T cells from blood, sampled at the 22-month timepoint. CDR3 region: CASRNRGNTGELFF. In DNA, the CDR3 is TGTGCCAGCAGAAACAGGGGGAACACCGGGGAGCTGTTTTTT.